This TCR beta chain came from a study of cytomegalovirus exposure and HLA in healthy donors. Findings and caveats of the study: When a later analysis compared HLA-associated TCR beta chains with equally common others, the HLA-associated chains turned out to be more clonally expanded and to have lower generation probabilities. Later analysis suggested most CMV-associated TCR beta chains were HLA-restricted. Over 15,000 TCR beta sequences were associated with HLA alleles at 0.05 false discovery rate in a later analysis.

A word on this clone: Its antigen is undetermined.

Both 60 Vbeta primers and 13 Jbeta primers went into the PCR. Clones were read by immunoSEQ multiplex PCR, and TCRdb kept only the in-frame ones, dropping some. Seen here are under 200,000 clones, over 75% observed once, and the top ten hold 2% to 2.5%. The CDR3 consists of 17 residues. The J segment lost 7 bases and the V segment lost 1 base, leaving 11 bases of the junction unmatched. Per germline, CDR1 SGHDN and CDR2 FVKESK. The chain links TRBV14 to TRBJ2-1, with TRBD2 matching over 9 bases. The TCR was taken from a woman between 50 and 59 years old in good health and CMV-seronegative. The sequenced material came from PBMCs. The DNA of the CDR3 is TGTGCCAGCAGCCAAGGTCAAGGGAGACTAGCGGCTAATGAGCAGTTCTTC. It is translated as CASSQGQGRLAANEQFF.